These 15 T cell receptor beta chains originate from one sample sequenced in a study of vaccination effects on CD4 cells after COVID-19. These receptors have no known antigen. Here immunoSEQ multiplex PCR was the method, and the copy in TCRdb shows in-frame clones only, minus some. The sample includes approximately 74,000 clones, over 65% of them seen just once. The culture ran for roughly ten days before CD4+ T cells were isolated. Participants each got two BNT162b2 or mRNA-1273 vaccine doses. The sample here was CD4+ T cells from PBMCs cultured without peptide, taken after COVID-19 vaccination. These receptor sequences come from a human donor who received a COVID-19 vaccine.

J is TRBJ2-5 and V is TRBV24-1, with a weak D call TRBD1 (6 bases). Per germline, CDR1 KGHDR and CDR2 SFDVKD. This CDR3 has 14 residues. The V end lost 4 bases, the J end lost 2 bases, and 10 bases lay between the germline ends. The CDR3 DNA reads TGTGCCACCAGTGACCCGGGACATCAAGAGACCCAGTACTTC. The encoded protein is CATSDPGHQETQYF.

The rearrangement uses TRBV10-1 and TRBJ1-3; TRBD1 matches at 7 bases. The CDR3 is made up of 14 amino acids. Germline CDR1 is WNHNN and CDR2 is SYGVQD (reference sequence). V dropped 6 bases and J dropped 3; count of bases not matched to a gene: 5. In DNA form, the CDR3 reads TGCGCCAGCAGCCAGACAGGGAATGGAAACACCATATATTTT. Translating it yields CASSQTGNGNTIYF.

V usage is TRBV3-1 (or the pseudogene TRBV3-2) and J usage is TRBJ2-3; D gene unclear. V shed 2 bases and J shed 6 bases, with 12 bases lying between them. This CDR3 is 14 amino acids long. Germline V lookup: CDR1 LGHDT, CDR2 YNNKEL (reference sequence). The CDR3: CASSQRSMTDTQYF. CDR3 in DNA: TGTGCCAGCAGCCAACGGTCAATGACGGATACGCAGTATTTT.

The chain has TRBV9 and TRBJ2-1, with TRBD2 matching 7 bases. The CDR3 length is 14 residues. J was trimmed by 5 bases and V by 4 bases; bases with no gene match: 6. CDR1 SGDLS and CDR2 YYNGEE come from the germline V gene. CDR3 sequence (DNA): TGTGCCAGCAGCCCCGGGAGGCTCAACAATGAGCAGTTCTTC. Translation: CASSPGRLNNEQFF.

The chain has TRBV14 and TRBJ1-1; D remains unclear. The CDR3 length is 14 residues. The ends were cut back, 3 bases at V and 6 bases at J, with 14 bases in the middle. Germline V gene sequence: CDR1 SGHDN, CDR2 FVKESK. The CDR3: CASSHLQQRAEAFF. The DNA of the CDR3 is TGTGCCAGCAGCCATTTACAGCAGCGGGCTGAAGCTTTCTTT. The whole variable domain, remainder taken from reference TRBV14 and TRBJ1-1, is EAGVTQFPSHSVIEKGQTVTLRCDPISGHDNLYWYRRVMGKEIKFLLHFVKESKQDESGMPNNRFLAERTGGTYSTLKVQPAELEDSGVYFCASSHLQQRAEAFFGQGTRLTVV.

The chain recombines TRBV29-1 with TRBJ1-2; D not certain. Germline lookup yields CDR1 SQVTM and CDR2 ANQGSEA. This CDR3 has 13 residues. Trimming took off 7 bases at V and 4 bases at J, with 16 bases between the two ends. The CDR3 spells CSALETAIYGYTF. The DNA of the CDR3 is TGCAGCGCCCTAGAGACGGCCATCTATGGCTACACCTTC.

This sequence joins TRBV25-1 and TRBJ1-4; D gene uncertain. The CDR3 spans 15 residues. V shed 3 bases and J shed 0 bases, with 8 bases lying between them. The germline CDR1 and CDR2 sequences are MGHDK and SYGVNS. CDR3 protein: CASSDTRATNEKLFF. The CDR3 DNA reads TGTGCCAGCAGTGATACGCGTGCAACTAATGAAAAACTGTTTTTT.

The chain carries TRBV4-1 and TRBJ1-2; no firm D call. V lost 4 bases and J 7 bases, leaving 16 bases between the germline ends. Germline CDR1 is MGHRA and CDR2 is YSYEKL. The CDR3 has 14 amino acids. The CDR3 DNA reads as TGCGCCAGCAGCCGGGTGGGAGGATTGGTTGGCTACACCTTC. It yields the protein CASSRVGGLVGYTF.

V is TRBV18 and J is TRBJ1-5; TRBD1 matches at 7 bases. Germline V lookup: CDR1 KGHSH, CDR2 LQKENI. CDR3 size: 13 residues. V lost 8 bases and J lost 4; bases outside the gene matches: 5. The CDR3 is CASTQGGNQPQHF. CDR3 DNA: TGTGCCAGCACTCAGGGGGGTAATCAGCCCCAGCATTTT.

This clone has more than one count but fewer than ten. V is TRBV19 and J is TRBJ2-2; the match to TRBD1 covers 8 bases. This CDR3 is built from 15 residues. Unmatched junction bases numbered 3, after V lost 1 base and J lost 5 bases. CDR1 is LNHDA, CDR2 SQIVND, per germline (reference sequence). This chain's CDR3 is CASSIGRGRTGELFF. The CDR3 coding sequence is TGTGCCAGTAGTATAGGCAGGGGGCGAACCGGGGAGCTGTTTTTT.

The genes are TRBV29-1 and TRBJ1-2; maybe TRBD1 (6 bases). V was clipped by 4 bases and J by 8 bases, with 14 bases between them. The CDR3 consists of 12 residues. Looked up from germline, CDR1 is SQVTM and CDR2 is ANQGSEA. The CDR3 spells CSVGGGGEGYTF. In DNA, the CDR3 is TGCAGCGTTGGTGGAGGGGGGGAAGGCTACACCTTC.

The chain recombines TRBV7-9 with TRBJ1-1; D call uncertain. V was trimmed by 2 bases and J by 0 bases, leaving 7 bases between them. The CDR3 is made up of 14 amino acids. Germline V gene data show CDR1 as SEHNR and CDR2 as FQNEAQ (reference sequence). The CDR3 region has the DNA TGTGCCAGCAGCTTAATGACGGTGAACACTGAAGCTTTCTTT. It specifies CASSLMTVNTEAFF.

This clone came up a few times. The chain has TRBV2 and TRBJ1-2; D unclear. The V gene's germline CDR1 is SNHLY and CDR2 FYNNEI. The CDR3 is made up of 12 amino acids. Trimming left V 4 bases short and J 4 bases short, with 7 bases between. The DNA for the CDR3 is TGTGCCAGCAGTGCAGAGGCCTATGGCTACACCTTC. Its protein is CASSAEAYGYTF.

This chain joins TRBV6-4 and TRBJ1-3; D not certain. Germline V gives CDR1 MRHNA, CDR2 SNTAGT. Trimming removed 6 bases at V and 5 bases at J, with 17 bases between. This CDR3 is built from 15 residues. The CDR3 loop is CASRATWVCRNTIYF. The DNA for the CDR3 is TGTGCCAGCAGGGCGACCTGGGTTTGTCGAAACACCATATATTTT.

The chain employs TRBV2 and TRBJ1-2, with TRBD1 identical over 8 bases. The CDR3 runs to 13 residues. V gave up 6 bases and J gave up 8 bases; unmatched junction bases: 8. The V gene's germline CDR1 is SNHLY and CDR2 FYNNEI. CDR3 in DNA: TGTGCCAGCAGCGGACAGGGAGGGAACGGCTACACCTTC. This gives the protein CASSGQGGNGYTF.